This T cell receptor (beta chain) was recovered during a study of somatic mutations in cytotoxic T cells in rheumatoid arthritis. Germline trimming cut 2 bases from V and 2 bases from J; bases unmatched to any gene: 2. CDR1 and CDR2 from the germline V gene are SGHAT and FQNNGV. The CDR3 is made up of 15 amino acids. Assay: immunoSEQ multiplex PCR; the TCRdb copy retains only in-frame clones and omits some. The sample lists fewer than 30,000 clones; roughly 82% were seen once. This clonotype was obtained from a man aged 45-60 years in good health. Sequenced material: CD8+ T cells sorted from blood. The chain uses TRBV11-2 and TRBJ1-2; TRBD1 matches at 10 bases. In DNA, the CDR3 is TGTGCCAGCAGCTTACGGACAGGGGGGAACTATGGCTACACCTTC. This gives the protein CASSLRTGGNYGYTF.